This T cell receptor beta chain appears in the sequencing data of a study of early T cells in non-severe SARS-CoV-2 infection. The CDR3 runs to 16 residues. Per the germline V gene, CDR1 is LGHNA and CDR2 is YNFKEQ. The junction had 5 bases not matched to a gene; V was cut back by 4 bases and J by 4 bases. This clonotype was counted ten times or more. Individually, cDNA molecules had unique molecular identifiers attached to them. TCRdb re-called the 5' RACE reads with MiXCR, one entry per CDR3 protein. The data hold roughly 76,000 distinct CDR3 sequences, with 12% observed a single time. The specimen was whole blood. The genes are TRBV4-2 and TRBJ2-3; TRBD2 matches at 13 bases. The source is an adult who was a healthcare worker with PCR-confirmed SARS-CoV-2 infection or an uninfected control (not recorded which). The chain's CDR3 is CASSPKGLAGADTQYF. The CDR3 DNA sequence: TGTGCCAGCAGCCCGAAAGGACTAGCGGGAGCAGATACGCAGTATTTT.